Listed below are T cell receptor beta chains from one sample, sequenced in a study of blood T cell repertoires in COVID-19. The data were produced by immunoSEQ multiplex PCR, yet TCRdb's version contains in-frame clones alone and is incomplete. The sample lists roughly 120,000 clones, less than 85% occurring once. The source material was peripheral blood. Source of these receptors: a woman aged 55-69 years with acute or convalescent COVID-19. Both conserved end residues are trimmed from each CDR3. A clone size is listed for some rows: how often the clone was seen (once, few, many), or a class if it is expanded.

clone_size	v_call	cdr3_length	cdr3_aa
.	TRBV7-2	13	ASSPRQGSVTEAF
few	TRBV2	12	ASRRQGAKAEAF
.	TRBV2	10	ASSEEAPRAF
.	TRBV6-6	15	ASSPPGQGTGRAEAF
.	TRBV6-1	12	ASSETEMNTEAF
.	TRBV25-1	13	ASSGSGRARNEQF
.	TRBV5-1	12	ASSPDNQRYEQY
once	TRBV7-2	14	ASSLSSPISGLPQH
.	TRBV2	15	ASSERYLAGVRVQQY
once	TRBV27	10	ASRGSAREQY
.	TRBV7-8	9	ASSLAFKQF
once	TRBV7-8	13	ASSLAGGGNQPQH
.	TRBV21-1	11	ASIPLFAGTQY
.	TRBV12-3/TRBV12-4	11	ASSRTGADEQY
.	TRBV15	14	ATSRELAGPTYEQY
.	TRBV11-3	13	ASSLGGLNYNEQF
.	TRBV2	12	ASESGTRDSPLH
.	TRBV11-2	13	ASSFSGRNQETQY
.	TRBV25-1	16	ASSESPGTDSGANVLT
.	TRBV7-8	15	ASSPRLAGGSYNEQF
few	TRBV19	13	ASSPPTGRTGELF
.	TRBV2	12	ASVPRGSTDTQY
.	TRBV7-9	10	ASSFPGQKQF
.	TRBV7-3	11	ASSTGTEYGYT
.	TRBV28	14	ASSSLARQLNQPQH
.	TRBV19	12	ASSPTGGIPEAF
.	TRBV19	15	ASSIRPSWSSYNEQF